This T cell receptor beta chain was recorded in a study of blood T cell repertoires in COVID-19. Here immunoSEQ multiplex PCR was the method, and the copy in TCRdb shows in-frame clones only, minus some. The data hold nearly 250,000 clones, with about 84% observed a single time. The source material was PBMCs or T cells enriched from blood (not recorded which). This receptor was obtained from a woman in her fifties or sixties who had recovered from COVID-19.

The CDR3 here is CASSYTGTALNSPLHF. The CDR3 DNA sequence: TGTGCCAGCAGTTATACCGGGACAGCCTTAAATTCACCCCTCCACTTT. V gene TRBV6-5 combines with J gene TRBJ1-6, with 7 bases lining up with TRBD1. The germline gives CDR1 MNHEY, CDR2 SVGAGI. CDR3 length equals 16 residues. V gave up 3 bases and J gave up 7 bases; unmatched junction bases: 9.